This record covers a single TCR beta chain. Its antigen remains undetermined. The input lacks base qualities; no much larger clone sits a single base away. Libraries were prepared through the immunoSEQ multiplex PCR assay. T cell repertoires were profiled by deep sequencing of rearranged TCR beta loci, alongside multiparametric flow cytometry. The source is immuneACCESS, and TCRdb retained only in-frame sequences with V and J called. Part of the clones is not carried over; for the studies checked, unresolved V genes explain less than half of this, and the remainder is unexplained. The sample data list 45,000 to 65,000 clones, and roughly 90% of these were observed just once. The top ten clonotypes cover roughly 18% of the sample. The source of the sample is a study of lymphopenia after photon versus proton radiotherapy (dated by TCRdb to the late 2010s). About the study as a whole: In patients with gastrointestinal tumors who developed high-grade lymphopenia, the study compared the immunological effects of photon radiation therapy with those of proton radiation therapy. The 20 or so patients in the cohort had gastrointestinal tumors, were treated with either photon or proton therapy, and subsequently developed lymphopenia. The study was designed to characterize how the impact on the immune system differs between the two radiation modalities.

Broader findings and caveats from the paper: After the lymphocyte count nadir, repertoires from photon-treated patients showed oligoclonal expansion, particularly of CD8+ Temra cells, and this expansion drove the decline in diversity. The authors looked at the survival association only in patients who died, and they framed better survival with proton therapy as a possibility rather than a demonstrated result. Among patients across the cohort who died, overall survival time showed an inverse correlation with a larger post-nadir drop in TCR diversity. Relative stability during treatment was observed in proton-treated patients, whereas loss of naive T cells and TCR diversity and gain of effector/memory populations were observed in photon-treated patients.

The germline V gene yields SGHTA for CDR1 and FQGNSA for CDR2. V lost 3 bases and J lost 8 bases; the stretch between them is 7 bases long. From its cysteine to its phenylalanine, the CDR3 spans 11 amino acids. This entry keeps only the CDR3 DNA: 33 bases, framed from base 1. Sequenced material: peripheral blood, taken from a patient treated with photon-based radiotherapy. In this chain, TRBV7-2 is recombined with TRBJ1-2; TRBD1 is a weak D gene call, 5 bases matching. This sequence originates from a woman aged 40-49 years with cholangiocarcinoma. The DNA sequence follows: TGTGCCAGCAGCTTTGGGGGAGGCTACACCTTC. It is translated as CASSFGGGYTF. Supplemented by the reference TRBV7-2 and TRBJ1-2 proteins around the CDR3, the complete variable domain is GAGVSQSPSNKVTEKGKDVELRCDPISGHTALYWYRQSLGQGLEFLIYFQGNSAPDKSGLPSDRFSAERTGGSVSTLTIQRTQQEDSAVYLCASSFGGGYTFGSGTRLTVV.